A selection of T cell receptor beta chains follows, all from one sample in a study of T cell responses to AZD1222 COVID-19 vaccine. Profiled with immunoSEQ multiplex PCR; TCRdb holds only in-frame clones, not every one. The sample lists about 120,000 clones; 91% were seen once. Sequenced material: peripheral blood, taken on day 0 of AZD1222 vaccination. All receptors come from an adult in good health. CDR3s include the opening cysteine and the closing phenylalanine or tryptophan. Each record gives: J gene, clone size, D gene, V gene, CDR3 protein, CDR3 DNA. The D gene is left open where the match is weak. Some rows have no size entry. The others give once, few or many, or a class for an expanded clone.

J: TRBJ1-5; size: once; D: .; V: TRBV28; CDR3: CASSLLAREGQPQHF; DNA: TGTGCCAGCAGTTTATTAGCCAGGGAGGGTCAGCCCCAGCATTTT
J: TRBJ1-5; size: .; D: .; V: TRBV4-2; CDR3: CASSQEGRGWPQHF; DNA: TGTGCCAGCAGCCAAGAGGGGCGGGGCTGGCCCCAGCATTTT
J: TRBJ2-3; size: .; D: TRBD2; V: TRBV5-1; CDR3: CASSLANGLATDTQYF; DNA: TGCGCCAGCAGCTTGGCCAACGGACTAGCCACAGATACGCAGTATTTT
J: TRBJ1-1; size: once; D: TRBD1; V: TRBV18; CDR3: CASSPKSRTGGGEAFF; DNA: TGTGCCAGCTCACCGAAAAGCCGAACAGGGGGCGGGGAAGCTTTCTTT
J: TRBJ1-6; size: .; D: .; V: TRBV30; CDR3: CAWSQQGIPLHF; DNA: TGTGCCTGGAGTCAACAGGGAATCCCCCTCCACTTT
J: TRBJ1-1; size: .; D: .; V: TRBV7-3; CDR3: CASSSLGGRQEAFF; DNA: TGTGCCAGCAGCTCTCTTGGGGGCCGTCAAGAAGCTTTCTTT
J: TRBJ2-7; size: once; D: TRBD1; V: TRBV19; CDR3: CASSIVRSRDRGPYEQYF; DNA: TGTGCCAGTAGTATAGTGCGGTCCCGGGACAGGGGTCCCTACGAGCAGTACTTC
J: TRBJ1-2; size: .; D: .; V: TRBV4-2; CDR3: CASSQDGLGGYGYTF; DNA: TGTGCCAGCAGCCAAGATGGCTTGGGCGGCTATGGCTACACCTTC
J: TRBJ2-7; size: .; D: .; V: TRBV5-1; CDR3: CASSLAGNGLHEQYF; DNA: TGCGCCAGCAGCTTGGCGGGAAATGGCCTCCACGAGCAGTACTTC
J: TRBJ2-1; size: .; D: .; V: TRBV6-2/TRBV6-3; CDR3: CASSQAPNEQFF; DNA: TGTGCCAGCAGCCAAGCCCCCAATGAGCAGTTCTTC
J: TRBJ2-6; size: .; D: .; V: TRBV5-1; CDR3: CASSRLPPARGDGANVLTF; DNA: TGCGCCAGCAGCAGGCTACCTCCCGCTAGGGGTGACGGGGCCAACGTCCTGACTTTC
J: TRBJ2-1; size: few; D: .; V: TRBV27; CDR3: CASSFDSYNEQFF; DNA: TGTGCCAGCAGTTTTGACAGTTACAATGAGCAGTTCTTC
J: TRBJ1-1; size: .; D: .; V: TRBV21-1; CDR3: CASSKHRAFF; DNA: TGTGCCAGCAGCAAACATAGGGCTTTCTTT
J: TRBJ1-5; size: .; D: .; V: TRBV10-2; CDR3: CASSESWRQPQHF; DNA: TGCGCCAGCAGTGAGTCGTGGCGGCAGCCCCAGCATTTT
J: TRBJ2-7; size: .; D: .; V: TRBV7-2; CDR3: CASSLAGTTYEQYF; DNA: TGTGCCAGCAGCTTAGCCGGGACCACCTACGAGCAGTACTTC
J: TRBJ2-3; size: once; D: .; V: TRBV5-1; CDR3: CASSPQGTDTQYF; DNA: TGCGCCAGCAGCCCCCAGGGGACAGATACGCAGTATTTT
J: TRBJ2-1; size: .; D: .; V: TRBV5-4; CDR3: CASSLQPGTFTDEQFF; DNA: TGTGCCAGCAGCTTGCAACCCGGGACTTTTACAGATGAGCAGTTCTTC
J: TRBJ1-2; size: .; D: .; V: TRBV24-1; CDR3: CATSDSGANYGYTF; DNA: TGTGCCACCAGTGACTCAGGGGCTAACTATGGCTACACCTTC
J: TRBJ2-1; size: once; D: .; V: TRBV3-1/TRBV3-2; CDR3: CASSPGLYNEQFF; DNA: TGTGCCAGCAGTCCTGGTCTTTACAATGAGCAGTTCTTC
J: TRBJ1-4; size: .; D: .; V: TRBV5-1; CDR3: CATRGTAGEKLFF; DNA: TGCGCCACCAGGGGTACGGCCGGTGAAAAACTGTTTTTT
J: TRBJ2-1; size: .; D: TRBD2; V: TRBV19; CDR3: CASSTIAGSRTHEQFF; DNA: TGTGCCAGTAGTACCATAGCGGGATCCCGTACCCATGAGCAGTTCTTC
J: TRBJ2-2; size: .; D: .; V: TRBV27; CDR3: CASSLGNTGELFF; DNA: TGTGCCAGCAGTTTGGGAAACACCGGGGAGCTGTTTTTT
J: TRBJ2-7; size: .; D: .; V: TRBV27; CDR3: CASSPDRDLYEQYF; DNA: TGTGCCAGCAGTCCCGATCGGGACCTCTACGAGCAGTACTTC
J: TRBJ1-1; size: .; D: .; V: TRBV5-4; CDR3: CASSISSGIRNTEAFF; DNA: TGTGCCAGCAGCATATCCTCCGGGATTCGGAACACTGAAGCTTTCTTT
J: TRBJ1-4; size: .; D: .; V: TRBV24-1; CDR3: CATSDPRGTNEKLFF; DNA: TGTGCCACCAGTGACCCCAGGGGAACAAATGAAAAACTGTTTTTT
J: TRBJ2-2; size: .; D: .; V: TRBV27; CDR3: CASSTYREGNTGELFF; DNA: TGTGCCAGCAGCACCTACAGGGAGGGAAATACCGGGGAGCTGTTTTTT
J: TRBJ2-3; size: .; D: .; V: TRBV5-1; CDR3: CASSWPGQSTDTQYF; DNA: TGCGCCAGCAGCTGGCCGGGACAAAGCACAGATACGCAGTATTTT
J: TRBJ2-1; size: .; D: TRBD2; V: TRBV5-1; CDR3: CASSLIPFKIGRPAYNEQFF; DNA: TGCGCCAGCAGCTTGATTCCTTTTAAGATCGGGAGGCCTGCCTACAATGAGCAGTTCTTC
J: TRBJ1-1; size: once; D: .; V: TRBV3-1/TRBV3-2; CDR3: CASTRAGRETEAFF; DNA: TGTGCCAGCACCCGGGCGGGACGGGAAACTGAAGCTTTCTTT